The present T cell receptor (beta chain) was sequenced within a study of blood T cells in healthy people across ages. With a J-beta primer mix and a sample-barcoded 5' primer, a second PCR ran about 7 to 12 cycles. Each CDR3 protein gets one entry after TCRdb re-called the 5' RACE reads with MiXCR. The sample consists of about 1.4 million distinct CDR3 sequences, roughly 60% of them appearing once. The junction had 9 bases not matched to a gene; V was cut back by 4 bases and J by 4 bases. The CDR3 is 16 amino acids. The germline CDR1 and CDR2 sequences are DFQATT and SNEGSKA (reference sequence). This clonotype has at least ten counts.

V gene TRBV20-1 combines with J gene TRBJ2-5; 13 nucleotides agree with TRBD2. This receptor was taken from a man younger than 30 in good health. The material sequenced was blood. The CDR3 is CSATGLAGPPRETQYF. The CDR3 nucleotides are TGCAGTGCTACGGGACTAGCGGGGCCTCCACGAGAGACCCAGTACTTC.